What follows are 7 T cell receptor beta chains derived from one specimen sequenced in a study of blood T cell repertoires in COVID-19. Sequencing was performed with immunoSEQ multiplex PCR; in TCRdb, only in-frame clones are kept and a portion is missing. The sample contains some 150,000 clones, over 65% of which appear only once. The sequencing sample was made of peripheral blood. These receptor sequences come from a man aged 65 to 85 with acute or convalescent COVID-19.

This sequence joins TRBV6-4 and TRBJ2-3; no clear D. Trimming removed 4 bases from V and 4 bases from J, with 12 bases in between. The V gene's germline CDR1 is MRHNA and CDR2 SNTAGT. The CDR3 totals 14 residues. DNA for the CDR3: TGTGCCAGCAGTGCCAGTTTTCCGTCAGATACGCAGTATTTT. The encoded protein is CASSASFPSDTQYF.

This chain connects TRBV6-6 to TRBJ1-4; 8 positions match TRBD1. Unmatched junction bases numbered 7, after V lost 6 bases and J lost 10 bases. CDR1 is MNHNY, CDR2 SVGAGI, per germline (reference sequence). The CDR3 is 13 residues long. CDR3 sequence reads: CASSDRGRGKLFF. The CDR3 nucleotides are TGTGCCAGCAGCGACAGGGGTAGAGGAAAACTGTTTTTT.

V is TRBV6-5 and J is TRBJ2-7, with TRBD2 matching over 10 bases. There are 15 residues in the CDR3. The V gene end was trimmed by 4 bases and the J gene end by 3 bases; junction bases not matched to a gene: 6. CDR1 is MNHEY, CDR2 SVGAGI, per germline. The chain's CDR3 is CASSFKLAGLYEQYF. As DNA, the CDR3 is TGTGCCAGCAGTTTCAAACTAGCGGGGCTCTACGAGCAGTACTTC.

The rearrangement uses TRBV25-1 and TRBJ1-4, with TRBD1 matching over 9 bases. This CDR3 has 18 residues. CDR1 and CDR2 from the germline V gene are MGHDK and SYGVNS. V was pared by 1 base and J by 6 bases, with 12 bases of the junction left unmatched. The CDR3 DNA sequence: TGTGCCAGCAGTGAATCGGACAGGGGATGGAGTTCAGATGAAAAACTGTTTTTT. This sequence encodes CASSESDRGWSSDEKLFF.

The CDR3 spells CASSQGTSGRWRQETQYF. DNA for the CDR3: TGCGCCAGCAGCCAGGGGACTAGCGGGAGATGGCGCCAAGAGACCCAGTACTTC. The chain joins TRBV5-1 to TRBJ2-5; TRBD2 aligns across 14 bases. With V trimmed by 4 bases and J by 1 base, 9 bases remained unmatched. The CDR3 has 18 residues. In germline, CDR1 is SGHRS, CDR2 YFSETQ.

J is TRBJ1-5 and V is TRBV6-5; 11 nucleotides match TRBD1. Per the germline V gene, CDR1 is MNHEY and CDR2 is SVGAGI. This CDR3 has 15 residues. J gave up 5 bases and V 8 bases, and 8 bases lay outside the gene matches. In DNA, the CDR3 is TGTGCCAGCGGAGGGACAGGGGGTTATGATCAGCCCCAGCATTTT. Its protein product is CASGGTGGYDQPQHF.

This chain uses TRBV5-4 with TRBJ2-3; TRBD2 matches at 15 bases. The length of the CDR3 is 15 residues. Unmatched junction bases numbered 4, after V lost 4 bases and J lost 7 bases. From germline, CDR1 is SGHNT and CDR2 YYREEE (reference sequence). The CDR3 reads CASSRTSGGANTQYF. The CDR3 bases are TGTGCCAGCAGCCGGACTAGCGGGGGGGCCAATACGCAGTATTTT.